This passage covers 3 T cell receptor beta chains from one sample sequenced in a study of T-cell reconstitution after alpha-beta-depleted transplantation in children. Construction of the TCRbeta library involved unique molecular identifiers. A single record per CDR3 protein comes from TCRdb applying MiXCR to the PCR reads. The table lists around 500,000 distinct CDR3 sequences, under 30% of them singletons. The specimen comprised PBMCs, mostly from graft donor cells, sampled 360 days after TCRalphabeta/CD19-depleted stem cell transplant. All receptors derive from a boy under two years old who had a stem cell transplant for acute myeloid leukemia, so the T cells may come from the graft donor.

V gene TRBV7-2 combines with J gene TRBJ2-1; D remains ambiguous. Germline assignment: CDR1 SGHTA and CDR2 FQGNSA. This CDR3 region has 13 residues. The ends were cut back, 5 bases at V and 3 bases at J, with 8 bases in the middle. As DNA, the CDR3 is TGTGCCAGCAGCCCCCGACTCTACAATGAGCAGTTCTTC. This sequence encodes CASSPRLYNEQFF.

This sequence joins TRBV20-1 and TRBJ2-3; 8 bases match TRBD2. CDR3 length: 15 residues. The junction had 10 bases not matched to a gene; V was cut back by 3 bases and J by 5 bases. Looked up from germline, CDR1 is DFQATT and CDR2 is SNEGSKA (reference sequence). CDR3 DNA sequence: TGCAGTGCTAGTCAGATAAGCGGGGGAAGAGATACGCAGTATTTT. Its translation is CSASQISGGRDTQYF.

The chain uses TRBV24-1 and TRBJ1-1, with D possibly being TRBD1 (5 bases). The CDR3 totals 13 residues. Germline CDR1 and CDR2: KGHDR and SFDVKD. The V and J ends lost 4 bases and 0 bases respectively, with 5 bases between them. The CDR3 coding sequence is TGTGCCACCAGTGAGGGACTGAACACTGAAGCTTTCTTT. As protein: CATSEGLNTEAFF.